These T cell receptor beta chains were read from a single sample in a study of CD4 T cells in relation to SARS-CoV-2 and coronaviruses. Sequencing was performed with immunoSEQ multiplex PCR; in TCRdb, only in-frame clones are kept and a portion is missing. The data contain around 20,000 clones, 65% to 70% of them singletons. These TCRs' antigens remain unknown. Sequenced: CD4+ T cells from PBMCs, cultured in vitro. The receptor set was obtained from a human donor in good health. Each CDR3 is given with its conserved first and last residue. The D gene is left open where the match is weak. The size entry is marked missing in some rows and otherwise reads once, few, many or a size class.

>TRBV5-6|TRBD1|TRBJ2-1|few
CASSIWTGAYNEQFF
TGTGCCAGCAGCATCTGGACAGGGGCGTACAATGAGCAGTTCTTC
>TRBV19|NA|TRBJ1-2|NA
CATRGYGYTF
TGTGCCACTCGGGGCTATGGCTACACCTTC
>TRBV7-2|NA|TRBJ1-4|NA
CASSNRGWANEKLFF
TGTGCCAGCAGCAACCGCGGGTGGGCTAATGAAAAACTGTTTTTT
>TRBV5-1|NA|TRBJ2-7|few
CASSLGGPNEQYF
TGCGCCAGCAGCTTGGGGGGGCCCAACGAGCAGTACTTC
>TRBV5-5|NA|TRBJ2-6|NA
CASSLIVGSGANVLTF
TGTGCCAGCAGCTTGATCGTCGGCTCTGGGGCCAACGTCCTGACTTTC
>TRBV9|NA|TRBJ2-3|NA
CASSPRSGGFLADTQYF
TGTGCCAGCAGCCCACGATCTGGAGGGTTTCTCGCAGATACGCAGTATTTT
>TRBV7-6|NA|TRBJ1-3|NA
CASSPGSSGNTIYF
TGTGCCAGCAGTCCTGGAAGCTCTGGAAACACCATATATTTT
>TRBV14|NA|TRBJ1-4|NA
CASSRGANEKLFF
TGTGCCAGCAGCAGGGGTGCTAATGAAAAACTGTTTTTT
>TRBV7-8|TRBD2|TRBJ2-2|NA
CASSPPLREGTGELFF
TGTGCCAGCAGCCCCCCTCTAAGGGAGGGCACCGGGGAGCTGTTTTTT
>TRBV5-4|TRBD1|TRBJ2-2|NA
CASSSYGQATGELFF
TGTGCCAGCAGCTCCTACGGACAGGCCACCGGGGAGCTGTTTTTT
>TRBV7-3|NA|TRBJ1-6|NA
CASSLTGQRTSPLHF
TGTGCCAGCAGCTTAACTGGACAGCGGACTTCACCCCTCCACTTT
>TRBV7-2|NA|TRBJ1-2|NA
CASSPRGALDGYTF
TGTGCCAGCAGCCCCCGGGGGGCCCTGGATGGCTACACCTTC
>TRBV12-3/TRBV12-4|NA|TRBJ1-3|NA
CASSPLSGNTIYF
TGTGCCAGCAGTCCGCTCTCTGGAAACACCATATATTTT
>TRBV4-2|NA|TRBJ2-7|few
CASSQGSGNEQYF
TGTGCCAGCAGCCAAGGTTCAGGGAACGAGCAGTACTTC
>TRBV7-9|TRBD1|TRBJ1-1|NA
CASSLGDRSTGTEAFF
TGTGCCAGCAGCTTAGGGGACAGGAGCACGGGCACTGAAGCTTTCTTT
>TRBV9|NA|TRBJ1-2|NA
CASSAGVEVGGYTF
TGTGCCAGCAGCGCTGGGGTAGAAGTGGGCGGCTACACCTTC
>TRBV27|TRBD1|TRBJ1-5|NA
CASSYSQGGQPQHF
TGTGCCAGCAGTTACTCGCAGGGGGGTCAGCCCCAGCATTTT
>TRBV7-2|NA|TRBJ2-5|once
CASSSGARGEETQYF
TGTGCCAGCAGCTCTGGGGCAAGGGGCGAAGAGACCCAGTACTTC